Each of the 20 T cell receptor beta chains below was sequenced from the same sample in a study of cytomegalovirus exposure and HLA in healthy donors. Assay: immunoSEQ multiplex PCR; the TCRdb copy retains only in-frame clones and omits some. The sample lists 82,000 or so clones, 95% occurring once. The sample taken for sequencing was PBMCs. The receptors were sampled from a woman aged 18-30 years in good health and CMV-seronegative.

The CDR3 DNA reads as TGTGCCAGCAGCTTAGTAGGGGCGAGCACAGATACGCAGTATTTT. Amino acids: CASSLVGASTDTQYF. This rearrangement joins TRBV7-9 to TRBJ2-3, with a weak D call TRBD1 (5 bases). Germline assignment: CDR1 SEHNR and CDR2 FQNEAQ (reference sequence). The CDR3 has 15 amino acids. V dropped 1 base and J dropped 0 bases, with 8 bases sitting between them.

CDR3 loop: CASSPGGSGDHYEQYF. CDR3 coding DNA: TGTGCCAGCAGCCCAGGGGGTAGCGGGGACCACTACGAGCAGTACTTC. The chain is built from TRBV7-8 and TRBJ2-7, with a tentative D call TRBD2 (8 bases). CDR3 length: 16 amino acids. The germline V gene has CDR1 SGHVS and CDR2 FQNEAQ. Trimming left V 5 bases short and J 3 bases short, with 20 bases between.

The rearrangement links TRBV28 to TRBJ1-5; 7 nucleotides align to TRBD1. This CDR3 is 14 amino acids long. J lost 3 bases, V lost 6 bases, and 5 bases had no gene match. In germline, CDR1 is MDHEN, CDR2 SYDVKM. The chain's CDR3 is CASSLTGTNQPQHF. CDR3 DNA: TGTGCCAGCAGCTTGACAGGGACCAATCAGCCCCAGCATTTT.

The rearrangement joins TRBV5-1 to TRBJ2-1; 9 nucleotides match TRBD1. CDR3 length: 11 residues. V shed 7 bases and J 12 bases; nucleotides not matched to a gene: 5. Germline V CDR1 and CDR2: SGHRS, YFSETQ. In DNA form, the CDR3 reads TGCGCCAGCGGAACAGGGGGCGTGCAGTTCTTC. This translates into CASGTGGVQFF.

The chain recombines TRBV18 with TRBJ1-5, with 9 bases matching TRBD1. The CDR3 has 19 amino acids. Germline V CDR1 and CDR2: KGHSH, LQKENI. J was trimmed by 4 bases and V by 5 bases; bases with no gene match: 18. This chain's CDR3 is CASSFTGGAIGSGNQPQHF. As DNA, the CDR3 is TGTGCCAGCTCATTTACAGGGGGCGCGATCGGATCGGGAAATCAGCCCCAGCATTTT.

This chain uses TRBV13 with TRBJ1-4, with D unclear. This CDR3 has 14 amino acids. The germline gives CDR1 PRHDT, CDR2 FYEKMQ (reference sequence). V was cut by 4 bases and J by 4 bases, with 10 bases left in between. The CDR3 region is CASSSRGGNEKLFF. For the CDR3, the DNA is TGTGCCAGCAGCTCCCGGGGAGGTAATGAAAAACTGTTTTTT. The full variable domain, in which reference TRBV13 and TRBJ1-4 provide the parts outside the CDR3, is AAGVIQSPRHLIKEKRETATLKCYPIPRHDTVYWYQQGPGQDPQFLISFYEKMQSDKGSIPDRFSAQQFSDYHSELNMSSLELGDSALYFCASSSRGGNEKLFFGSGTQLSVL.

The chain combines TRBV7-8 with TRBJ2-3; D unresolved. Germline V lookup: CDR1 SGHVS, CDR2 FQNEAQ. This CDR3 is built from 13 residues. Trimming removed 5 bases at V and 6 bases at J, with 12 bases between. The CDR3 sequence: CASSPRGADTQYF. The CDR3 nucleotides are TGTGCCAGCAGCCCTAGAGGTGCTGATACGCAGTATTTT.

V and J are TRBV4-3 and TRBJ1-2, with D uncertain. CDR1 and CDR2 (germline): LGHNA, YSLEER. This CDR3 contains 15 residues. V was shortened by 0 bases and J by 0 bases, with 8 bases between the two germline ends. Here the CDR3 DNA reads TGCGCCAGCAGCCAAGAGGCAGGAACTAACTATGGCTACACCTTC. Residues: CASSQEAGTNYGYTF.

The chain combines TRBV9 with TRBJ2-7, with 7 bases that match TRBD2. The CDR3 consists of 15 residues. The junction had 5 bases not matched to a gene; V was cut back by 0 bases and J by 2 bases. The germline CDR1 and CDR2 sequences are SGDLS and YYNGEE. CDR3 region: CASSVGGRLAYEQYF. CDR3 DNA sequence: TGTGCCAGCAGCGTAGGCGGGAGACTGGCCTACGAGCAGTACTTC.

About this clone itself: The same CDR3 can be traced to other DNA sequences in this sample. Written as DNA, the CDR3 is TGTGCCAGCAGTGCCGGACTTCATTCCTACGAGCAGTACTTC. Translated, it gives CASSAGLHSYEQYF. V is TRBV9 and J is TRBJ2-7, with D possibly matching TRBD2 (5 bases). The CDR3 is 14 amino acids. Germline V gene lookup returns CDR1 SGDLS and CDR2 YYNGEE. Trimming took 5 bases from V and 1 from J, leaving 13 bases between them.

This chain joins TRBV7-2 and TRBJ2-2; the match to TRBD2 covers 10 bases. Germline V gene lookup returns CDR1 SGHTA and CDR2 FQGNSA. The CDR3 runs to 16 residues. Unmatched junction bases numbered 3, after V lost 5 bases and J lost 0 bases. The CDR3 spells CASSAGLAANTGELFF. The CDR3 DNA sequence: TGTGCCAGCAGCGCTGGACTAGCGGCGAACACCGGGGAGCTGTTTTTT.

This clone was detected only once. This rearrangement joins TRBV9 to TRBJ2-2, with D unclear. Trimming left V 1 base short and J 5 bases short, with 6 bases between. In germline, CDR1 is SGDLS, CDR2 YYNGEE. CDR3 size: 13 residues. CDR3 DNA: TGTGCCAGCAGCGTACCTAGAACCGGGGAGCTGTTTTTT. It yields the protein CASSVPRTGELFF.

CDR3 DNA sequence: TGTGCCAGCAGTTGGACGGTCGGGGGCACCGGGGAGCTGTTTTTT. Protein: CASSWTVGGTGELFF. V and J are TRBV6-5 and TRBJ2-2; weak D call: TRBD2 (6 bases). The germline V gene has CDR1 MNHEY and CDR2 SVGAGI. The CDR3 is 15 residues long. With 4 bases removed from V and 4 bases from J, the gap between germline ends came to 13 bases.

The V and J genes are TRBV7-2 and TRBJ1-4; no reliable D call. Trimming left V 1 base short and J 8 bases short, with 8 bases between. In germline, CDR1 is SGHTA, CDR2 FQGNSA. This CDR3 spans 13 amino acids. The CDR3 nucleotides read TGTGCCAGCAGCTTAGGCGTCAAGGAAAAACTGTTTTTT. It specifies CASSLGVKEKLFF.

The chain recombines TRBV7-2 with TRBJ2-5; 11 nucleotides align to TRBD2. Trimming at V came to 5 bases and at J to 5 bases, leaving 7 bases not matched to a gene. Germline lookup yields CDR1 SGHTA and CDR2 FQGNSA. The CDR3 loop spans 15 amino acids. As DNA, the CDR3 is TGTGCCAGCAGCGTTAGCGGGGGGGCCGGTGAGACCCAGTACTTC. Its protein product is CASSVSGGAGETQYF.

The V call is TRBV21-1, the J call TRBJ2-1; TRBD2 is taken as the D call from the table, unchecked against the DNA. TRBV21-1 is labeled a pseudogene. CDR3 size: 12 residues. CDR3 DNA: TGTGCCAGCATCCACGACTTTGTTGAGCAGTTCTTC. It is translated as CASIHDFVEQFF.

Notes on this clone: Other DNA sequences from this sample encode an identical CDR3 as well. The chain is built from TRBV5-1 and TRBJ2-1, with D maybe TRBD2 (6 bases). V lost 4 bases and J lost 1, with 12 bases in between. Germline assignment: CDR1 SGHRS and CDR2 YFSETQ. The CDR3 length is 15 residues. The CDR3 region has the DNA TGCGCCAGCAGCGGGGGTCGGGGGTCCTACAATGAGCAGTTCTTC. Translated: CASSGGRGSYNEQFF.

The gene calls are TRBV9 and TRBJ1-3; D gene unclear. The CDR3 is made up of 13 amino acids. Germline V gives CDR1 SGDLS, CDR2 YYNGEE. The V end lost 3 bases, the J end lost 2 bases, and 6 bases lay between the germline ends. CDR3 coding DNA: TGTGCCAGCAGCGACACTACTGGAAACACCATATATTTT. Amino acid sequence: CASSDTTGNTIYF.

The CDR3 loop is CASSIQGTGTGELFF. CDR3 sequence (DNA): TGTGCCAGTAGTATCCAGGGGACGGGCACCGGGGAGCTGTTTTTT. The rearrangement links TRBV19 to TRBJ2-2; TRBD1 is a possible D gene (6 bases). Germline CDR1 is LNHDA and CDR2 is SQIVND (reference sequence). The V end lost 3 bases, the J end lost 4 bases, and 12 bases lay between the germline ends. The CDR3 sequence is 15 residues long.

This chain uses TRBV4-1 with TRBJ2-7; D remains ambiguous. Germline V gives CDR1 MGHRA, CDR2 YSYEKL. The CDR3 is made up of 15 amino acids. V was pared by 0 bases and J by 0 bases, with 9 bases between. Here the CDR3 reads CASSQEARSSYEQYF. CDR3 in DNA: TGCGCCAGCAGCCAAGAAGCCCGGAGCTCCTACGAGCAGTACTTC.